These T cell receptor beta chains were read from a single sample in a study of blood T cell repertoires in COVID-19. Assay used: immunoSEQ multiplex PCR; TCRdb lists only in-frame clones, some missing. The sample contains fewer than 350,000 clones, roughly 91% of which appear only once. Sequenced sample: PBMCs or T cells enriched from blood (not recorded which). Receptors originate from an older woman in a cohort exposed to, infected with or recovered from COVID-19 (not recorded which). Both conserved end residues are part of each CDR3. D genes are given only for firm matches. Clone sizes are given selectively: once, few, many, or a class where the clone is expanded.

j_call: TRBJ2-5
d_call: NA
clone_size: NA
v_call: TRBV3-1/TRBV3-2
cdr3_nt: TGTGCCAGCAGCCAAGCTAGGTTCCAAGAGACCCAGTACTTC
cdr3_aa: CASSQARFQETQYF

j_call: TRBJ2-3
d_call: TRBD2
clone_size: NA
v_call: TRBV4-2
cdr3_nt: TGTGCCACGGGACTAGTAAGCACAGATACGCAGTATTTT
cdr3_aa: CATGLVSTDTQYF

j_call: TRBJ2-1
d_call: TRBD2
clone_size: NA
v_call: TRBV6-2/TRBV6-3
cdr3_nt: TGTGCCAGCAGTTACTTAGCCGGGACTAGCGGGAGTACTTACAATGAGCAGTTCTTC
cdr3_aa: CASSYLAGTSGSTYNEQFF

j_call: TRBJ2-1
d_call: NA
clone_size: NA
v_call: TRBV28
cdr3_nt: TGTGCCAGCAGTTTGACCCCGGGACACCTAACCTTCGAGCAGTTCTTC
cdr3_aa: CASSLTPGHLTFEQFF

j_call: TRBJ1-2
d_call: TRBD1
clone_size: once
v_call: TRBV19
cdr3_nt: TGTGCCAGTAGTTTCCAGGGGGCAGGGGGCTACACCTTC
cdr3_aa: CASSFQGAGGYTF

j_call: TRBJ2-4
d_call: TRBD1
clone_size: NA
v_call: TRBV27
cdr3_nt: TGTGCCAGCAGTGGGTACAGGGGGCCCTTAGCCAAAAACATTCAGTACTTC
cdr3_aa: CASSGYRGPLAKNIQYF

j_call: TRBJ2-7
d_call: NA
clone_size: NA
v_call: TRBV11-2
cdr3_nt: TGTGCCAGCAGCTTTTCTGTAGCGGACGAGCAGTACTTC
cdr3_aa: CASSFSVADEQYF

j_call: TRBJ2-7
d_call: TRBD1
clone_size: NA
v_call: TRBV7-9
cdr3_nt: TGTGCCAGCAGCGGTGGGACAGCTTACGAGCAGTACTTC
cdr3_aa: CASSGGTAYEQYF

j_call: TRBJ1-1
d_call: TRBD1
clone_size: NA
v_call: TRBV19
cdr3_nt: TGTGCCAGTCGACAGGGGATGAACACTGAAGCTTTCTTT
cdr3_aa: CASRQGMNTEAFF

j_call: TRBJ2-1
d_call: NA
clone_size: NA
v_call: TRBV9
cdr3_nt: TGTGCCAGCAGCGTAGATGCGGTCGACGATGAGCAGTTCTTC
cdr3_aa: CASSVDAVDDEQFF

j_call: TRBJ2-3
d_call: NA
clone_size: NA
v_call: TRBV19
cdr3_nt: NA
cdr3_aa: CASSIAGDDGRYAVFWQYF

j_call: TRBJ2-7
d_call: NA
clone_size: NA
v_call: TRBV12-2
cdr3_nt: TGTGCAAGTCGCTTAGCTAAAGGACTGCCCGCCCGGGAGCAGTACTTC
cdr3_aa: CASRLAKGLPAREQYF

j_call: TRBJ2-5
d_call: NA
clone_size: NA
v_call: TRBV11-2
cdr3_nt: TGTGCCAGCAGCGCCCAGGGGGGCGCGCAAGAGACCCAGTACTTC
cdr3_aa: CASSAQGGAQETQYF

j_call: TRBJ2-5
d_call: TRBD2
clone_size: NA
v_call: TRBV3-1/TRBV3-2
cdr3_nt: TGTGCCAGCAGCCTCGGACTAGCGGGGGGGCAAGAGACCCAGTACTTC
cdr3_aa: CASSLGLAGGQETQYF

j_call: TRBJ2-5
d_call: TRBD1
clone_size: NA
v_call: TRBV28
cdr3_nt: TGTGCCAGCCGTGGGACAGGGCGTGAGACCCAGTACTTC
cdr3_aa: CASRGTGRETQYF

j_call: TRBJ2-2
d_call: TRBD2
clone_size: NA
v_call: TRBV28
cdr3_nt: TGTGCCAGCAGCCCTAGCGGGAGGGGAACCGGGGAGCTGTTTTTT
cdr3_aa: CASSPSGRGTGELFF

j_call: TRBJ2-7
d_call: NA
clone_size: NA
v_call: TRBV28
cdr3_nt: TGTGCCAGCAGTTCCAGGACGGGGAGCTCCTACGAGCAGTACTTC
cdr3_aa: CASSSRTGSSYEQYF

j_call: TRBJ2-7
d_call: NA
clone_size: NA
v_call: TRBV18
cdr3_nt: TGTGCCAGCTCACGGACGACAGATAACGAGCAGTACTTC
cdr3_aa: CASSRTTDNEQYF

j_call: TRBJ2-6
d_call: NA
clone_size: NA
v_call: TRBV5-8
cdr3_nt: TGTGCCAGCAGCGAGACCAGGGTCTTCTCTGGGGCCAACGTCCTGACTTTC
cdr3_aa: CASSETRVFSGANVLTF

j_call: TRBJ1-2
d_call: TRBD1
clone_size: NA
v_call: TRBV4-3
cdr3_nt: TGCGCCAGCAGTCACGGACAGGGGAACTATGGCTACACCTTC
cdr3_aa: CASSHGQGNYGYTF

j_call: TRBJ1-1
d_call: NA
clone_size: NA
v_call: TRBV28
cdr3_nt: TGTGCCAGCAGTGGGCCAGGACAGAACACTGAAGCTTTCTTT
cdr3_aa: CASSGPGQNTEAFF

j_call: TRBJ1-2
d_call: TRBD1
clone_size: NA
v_call: TRBV28
cdr3_nt: TGTGCCAGCAGCCCGACAGGGCGCGGCTACACCTTC
cdr3_aa: CASSPTGRGYTF

j_call: TRBJ1-1
d_call: NA
clone_size: NA
v_call: TRBV28
cdr3_nt: TGTGCCAGCAGTTCGGACACTATGAACACTGAAGCTTTCTTT
cdr3_aa: CASSSDTMNTEAFF

j_call: TRBJ2-1
d_call: NA
clone_size: NA
v_call: TRBV11-2
cdr3_nt: TGTGCCAGCAGTTGGCCGAATGAGCAGTTCTTC
cdr3_aa: CASSWPNEQFF

j_call: TRBJ2-7
d_call: TRBD2
clone_size: NA
v_call: TRBV27
cdr3_nt: TGTGCCAGCAGTTTAATCGTCGCGGGAGGCATCTACGAGCAGTACTTC
cdr3_aa: CASSLIVAGGIYEQYF

j_call: TRBJ2-1
d_call: TRBD2
clone_size: once
v_call: TRBV4-1
cdr3_nt: TGCGCCAGCAGCGCACTAGCGGGAGAAAGGTACAATGAGCAGTTCTTC
cdr3_aa: CASSALAGERYNEQFF

j_call: TRBJ2-5
d_call: NA
clone_size: NA
v_call: TRBV3-1/TRBV3-2
cdr3_nt: TGTGCCAGCAGCCAAGATCGCAGGGGTGCCGGGGAGACCCAGTACTTC
cdr3_aa: CASSQDRRGAGETQYF

j_call: TRBJ1-2
d_call: TRBD1
clone_size: once
v_call: TRBV19
cdr3_nt: TGTGCCAGTAGTAGGAGGACAGGGATCGCCGGTGGCTACACCTTC
cdr3_aa: CASSRRTGIAGGYTF

j_call: TRBJ1-5
d_call: TRBD1
clone_size: few
v_call: TRBV7-9
cdr3_nt: TGTGCCAGCAGCTCGGACAGGGATAGCAATCAGCCCCAGCATTTT
cdr3_aa: CASSSDRDSNQPQHF

j_call: TRBJ1-1
d_call: NA
clone_size: once
v_call: TRBV4-1
cdr3_nt: TGCGCCAGCAGCCAAGATCGTCAGGGCCGCACCTTT
cdr3_aa: CASSQDRQGRTF

j_call: TRBJ1-3
d_call: NA
clone_size: few
v_call: TRBV2
cdr3_nt: TGTGCCAGCAGTGAAGGTGTACGACTCTCTGGAAACACCATATATTTT
cdr3_aa: CASSEGVRLSGNTIYF

j_call: TRBJ1-6
d_call: TRBD1
clone_size: NA
v_call: TRBV24-1
cdr3_nt: TGTGCCACCAGTTTTTTGGACAGGGATCATAATTCACCCCTCCACTTT
cdr3_aa: CATSFLDRDHNSPLHF